This entry features one T cell receptor (beta chain) sequence. The ends lost 5 bases at V and 14 bases at J; junction bases unmatched: 21. The CDR3 sequence is 17 residues long. Germline loops: CDR1 SEHNR, CDR2 FQNEAQ (reference sequence). The data originate from a study of technical replicates of blood from a handful of donors. Sequenced by immunoSEQ multiplex PCR; TCRdb stores in-frame clones only, minus some. The table records around 67,000 clones, around 95% of them present only once. The origin of this receptor is a human donor in good health. The source material was T cells isolated from PBMCs. The chain combines TRBV7-9 with TRBJ2-1; 10 bases are shared with TRBD2. CDR3 region: CASSRSPLAGRWEGEFF. The CDR3 DNA reads as TGTGCCAGCAGCCGGTCCCCACTAGCGGGACGGTGGGAAGGGGAGTTCTTC.